This T cell receptor beta chain stems from a study of blood T cell repertoires in COVID-19. Overall study: The United States, Italy and Spain provided the acute and convalescent COVID-19 samples. T cells, B-cell-depleted T cells, or PBMCs provided the cDNA or gDNA that served as material.

Authors' processing steps: Counts of nucleated cells, estimated from reference gene primer amplification, were obtained. Only in-frame clones appear in the TCRdb table, and some are missing; sequencing was by immunoSEQ multiplex PCR. V, J and clone size were drawn from that table, and D and trimming were deduced from the DNA. The top ten hold 8.6% of the sample, which has 150,000 to 200,000 clones, 60% to 85% seen once. This clone was observed many times. This CDR3 is built from 14 residues. Trimming pared 0 bases from V and 8 bases from J, leaving 12 bases between. The V gene's germline CDR1 is SGDLS and CDR2 YYNGEE.

Sequencing input: peripheral blood. The receptor was derived from a woman aged 50 to 65 with active or convalescent COVID-19. V is TRBV9 and J is TRBJ2-1, with D maybe TRBD2 (6 bases). DNA for the CDR3: TGTGCCAGCAGCGTAGGGGAGGTCGAACATGAGCAGTTCTTC. It specifies CASSVGEVEHEQFF.